This TCR beta chain was recorded in a study of shared T cell receptors in the human thymus. Here immunoSEQ multiplex PCR was the method, and the copy in TCRdb shows in-frame clones only, minus some. The sample holds about 500,000 clones, around 78% seen once. Germline CDR1 WNHNN, CDR2 SYGVQD (reference sequence). The CDR3 contains 18 residues. Trimming removed 3 bases at V and 2 bases at J, with 22 bases between. This same sample was also taken into another study, of human thymus T cells. This second study notes: The thymus tissue came from resections taken during corrective heart surgery. Related research examined unrelated individuals and reported that their thymic repertoires overlapped highly.

This receptor was obtained from a boy less than two years old with a congenital heart defect. The V call is TRBV10-1, the J call TRBJ1-1; D is possibly TRBD1 (5 bases). Material for sequencing was thymocytes. The DNA for the CDR3 is TGCGCCAGCAGTGATCTCGACAGCCCAATTCGCCCCAACACTGAAGCTTTCTTT. Its protein is CASSDLDSPIRPNTEAFF.